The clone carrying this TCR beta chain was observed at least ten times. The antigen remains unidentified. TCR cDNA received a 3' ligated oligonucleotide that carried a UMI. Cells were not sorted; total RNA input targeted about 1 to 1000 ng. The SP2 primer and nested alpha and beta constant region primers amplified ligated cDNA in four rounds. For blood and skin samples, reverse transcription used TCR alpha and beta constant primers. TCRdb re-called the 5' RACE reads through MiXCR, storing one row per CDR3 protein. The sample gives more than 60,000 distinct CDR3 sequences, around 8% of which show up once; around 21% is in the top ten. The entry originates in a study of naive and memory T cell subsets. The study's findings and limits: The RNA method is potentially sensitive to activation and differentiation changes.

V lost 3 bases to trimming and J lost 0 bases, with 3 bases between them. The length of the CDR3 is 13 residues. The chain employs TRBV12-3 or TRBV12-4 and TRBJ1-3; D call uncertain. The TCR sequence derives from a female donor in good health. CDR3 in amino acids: CASSFNSGNTIYF. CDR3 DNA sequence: TGTGCCAGCAGTTTTAACTCTGGAAACACCATATATTTT.